Listed here is a single T cell receptor beta chain. These data originate in a study of blood T cell repertoires in COVID-19. Study-level background: The origin of the acute and convalescent COVID-19 samples was the United States, Italy and Spain.

Looked up from germline, CDR1 is SGHVS and CDR2 is FQNEAQ. V lost 0 bases and J lost 2, with 11 bases in between. The CDR3 has 17 amino acids. The repertoire was sequenced with immunoSEQ multiplex PCR; TCRdb's copy has only in-frame clones and lacks some. Of 50,000 to 70,000 clones listed, about 75% are singletons. The clonotype was recovered from a man aged 50-60 years with active or convalescent COVID-19. The specimen sequenced was peripheral blood. The V and J genes are TRBV7-8 and TRBJ2-6, with D perhaps TRBD2 (7 bases). CDR3 region: CASSLAGGPAGANVLTF. DNA of the CDR3: TGTGCCAGCAGCTTAGCGGGGGGGCCCGCTGGGGCCAACGTCCTGACTTTC. The full variable domain, its missing parts supplied by reference TRBV7-8 and TRBJ2-6, is GAGVSQSPRYKVAKRGQDVALRCDPISGHVSLFWYQQALGQGPEFLTYFQNEAQLDKSGLPSDRFFAERPEGSVSTLKIQRTQQEDSAVYLCASSLAGGPAGANVLTFGAGSRLTVL.